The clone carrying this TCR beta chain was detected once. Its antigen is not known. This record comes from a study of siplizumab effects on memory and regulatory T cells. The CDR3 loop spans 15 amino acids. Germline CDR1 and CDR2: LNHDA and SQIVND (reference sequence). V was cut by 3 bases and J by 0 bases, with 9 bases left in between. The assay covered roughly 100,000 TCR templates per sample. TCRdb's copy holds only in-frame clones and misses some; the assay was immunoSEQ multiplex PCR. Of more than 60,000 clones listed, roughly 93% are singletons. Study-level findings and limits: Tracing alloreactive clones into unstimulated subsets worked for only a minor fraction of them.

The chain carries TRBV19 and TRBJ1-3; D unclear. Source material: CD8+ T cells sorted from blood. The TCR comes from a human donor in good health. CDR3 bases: TGTGCCAGTAGTATCGGCGCATTCTCTGGAAACACCATATATTTT. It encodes CASSIGAFSGNTIYF.